The 27 T cell receptor beta chains below were found in one sample sequenced in a study of monozygotic twins with inflammatory bowel disease. After re-calling the 5' RACE reads, TCRdb lists one entry per CDR3 protein, DNA absent. Found here are 120,000 to 150,000 distinct CDR3 sequences; the top ten clones hold around 2.5%. The sample was blood. These receptors were taken from a human donor with ulcerative colitis or Crohn's disease, or a healthy co-twin of an affected twin (not recorded which).

The chain joins TRBV20-1 to TRBJ2-5; TCRdb proposes TRBD1, but this gene call is untestable without DNA. In germline, CDR1 is DFQATT, CDR2 SNEGSKA (reference sequence). The CDR3 consists of 14 residues. CDR3: CSARDNNRAKTQYF.

This chain uses TRBV9 with TRBJ2-1; TCRdb's assignment of TRBD2 cannot be checked, as there is no DNA. CDR3 length equals 16 residues. The germline gives CDR1 SGDLS, CDR2 YYNGEE. CDR3 protein: CASSVEQVLVGNEQFF.

The V call is TRBV6-1, the J call TRBJ2-2; there is no DNA to check the TCRdb D call of TRBD1. The CDR3 extends over 15 amino acids. CDR1 is MNHNS, CDR2 SASEGT, per germline. CDR3 in amino acids: CASRGQGAGTGELFF.

This sequence joins TRBV5-5 and TRBJ2-3. CDR3 length: 13 amino acids. Per germline, CDR1 SGHKS and CDR2 YYEKEE (reference sequence). The CDR3 is CASSLSRPDTQYF.

The chain links TRBV4-3 to TRBJ2-7; TCRdb returns TRBD1, unconfirmable since there is no DNA. The CDR3 sequence is 15 residues long. CDR1 LGHNA and CDR2 YSLEER come from the germline V gene. CDR3 in amino acids: CASSHGTGETYEQYF.

V is TRBV6-5 and J is TRBJ2-3; TCRdb returns TRBD2, unconfirmable since there is no DNA. The CDR3 sequence is 17 residues long. CDR1 and CDR2 (germline): MNHEY, SVGAGI. This chain's CDR3 is CASSHNRAVVSTNTQYF.

V is TRBV12-5 and J is TRBJ2-3. Germline assignment: CDR1 LGHNT and CDR2 FRNRAP. This CDR3 contains 11 residues. The CDR3 reads CASGLWDTQYF.

V gene TRBV20-1 combines with J gene TRBJ1-1; the D gene TCRdb calls, TRBD1, cannot be checked with no DNA. CDR3 length: 13 amino acids. Germline assignment: CDR1 DFQATT and CDR2 SNEGSKA (reference sequence). The chain's CDR3 is CSATGRSHTEAFF.

The chain recombines TRBV20-1 with TRBJ1-4; without DNA, the TCRdb call of TRBD1 cannot be checked. In germline, CDR1 is DFQATT, CDR2 SNEGSKA (reference sequence). This CDR3 comprises 13 residues. CDR3 protein: CSARDSGIVKLFF.

This rearrangement joins TRBV20-1 to TRBJ2-7; TCRdb picks TRBD2, but there is no DNA to check that call. CDR1 and CDR2 (germline): DFQATT, SNEGSKA (reference sequence). The CDR3 consists of 15 residues. CDR3 amino acids: CSARPTGTSGVEQYF.

The chain uses TRBV12-3 or TRBV12-4 and TRBJ1-1; TCRdb calls TRBD1, which cannot be checked without DNA. The CDR3 extends over 13 amino acids. Here the CDR3 reads CASSFRGITEAFF.

CDR3 region: CASSLGSEQFF. The V call is TRBV12-3 or TRBV12-4, the J call TRBJ2-1; TCRdb calls TRBD2, which cannot be checked without DNA. The CDR3 covers 11 residues.

The CDR3 region is CASSEQGPEAFF. The chain carries TRBV2 and TRBJ1-1; TCRdb names TRBD1, which stays unverified in the absence of DNA. Germline V lookup: CDR1 SNHLY, CDR2 FYNNEI. This CDR3 is 12 amino acids long. Full variable domain (rest looked up from reference TRBV2 and TRBJ1-1): EPEVTQTPSHQVTQMGQEVILRCVPISNHLYFYWYRQILGQKVEFLVSFYNNEISEKSEIFDDQFSVERPDGSNFTLKIRSTKLEDSAMYFCASSEQGPEAFFGQGTRLTVV.

The chain carries TRBV5-4 and TRBJ2-3; with no DNA, the TCRdb D assignment of TRBD1 cannot be verified. In germline, CDR1 is SGHNT, CDR2 YYREEE (reference sequence). The CDR3 extends over 15 amino acids. This chain's CDR3 is CASSWKPGSTDTQYF.

The V call is TRBV20-1, the J call TRBJ1-6; TCRdb's D gene call, TRBD1, goes unchecked for lack of DNA. The germline V gene encodes CDR1 DFQATT and CDR2 SNEGSKA (reference sequence). The CDR3 loop spans 14 amino acids. The CDR3 loop reads CSALGGPGNSPLHF.

V usage is TRBV11-2 and J usage is TRBJ2-7; TCRdb names TRBD1, which stays unverified in the absence of DNA. The V gene's germline CDR1 is SGHAT and CDR2 FQNNGV. The CDR3 is 14 amino acids. CDR3 residues: CASIKGQGSYEQYF.

The V call is TRBV6-6, the J call TRBJ2-3; TCRdb calls TRBD1, which cannot be checked without DNA. In germline, CDR1 is MNHNY, CDR2 SVGAGI (reference sequence). This CDR3 contains 15 residues. This CDR3 reads CASSLRDRSTDTQYF.

The chain employs TRBV6-5 and TRBJ2-3; TCRdb calls TRBD1, which cannot be checked without DNA. From germline, CDR1 is MNHEY and CDR2 SVGAGI. The CDR3 totals 18 residues. CDR3 loop: CASSTPRYGAASTDTQYF.

J is TRBJ2-1 and V is TRBV5-1. The CDR3 sequence is 15 residues long. The germline gives CDR1 SGHRS, CDR2 YFSETQ. The CDR3 loop reads CASNYQEPSYNEQFF.

V and J are TRBV20-1 and TRBJ1-4; TCRdb designates TRBD1, a call that cannot be tested without DNA. CDR3 length: 17 amino acids. In germline, CDR1 is DFQATT, CDR2 SNEGSKA (reference sequence). This CDR3 is CSARDPGRDRANEKLFF.

J is TRBJ2-7 and V is TRBV20-1; TCRdb returns TRBD1, unconfirmable since there is no DNA. The CDR3 length is 15 residues. Germline assignment: CDR1 DFQATT and CDR2 SNEGSKA (reference sequence). This CDR3 is CSASRGVNPTGAQYF.

The V gene is TRBV5-1, the J gene TRBJ1-6; TCRdb selects TRBD1, and the lack of DNA leaves this call unchecked. The germline V gene encodes CDR1 SGHRS and CDR2 YFSETQ. CDR3 size: 17 residues. The CDR3 is CASSLAGGFRHNSPLHF.

V is TRBV18 and J is TRBJ2-1. This CDR3 has 12 amino acids. The V gene's germline CDR1 is KGHSH and CDR2 LQKENI. The CDR3 loop reads CASSPFGNEQFF.

The rearrangement links TRBV9 to TRBJ2-3; without DNA, the TCRdb call of TRBD2 cannot be checked. CDR3 length: 17 amino acids. The germline V gene encodes CDR1 SGDLS and CDR2 YYNGEE. The CDR3 sequence: CASSGRLAGGAKDTQYF.

The chain is built from TRBV7-6 and TRBJ2-1; there is no DNA to check the TCRdb D call of TRBD2. The germline V gene encodes CDR1 SGHVS and CDR2 FNYEAQ. The CDR3 contains 14 residues. CDR3 loop: CASSLFFGEAEQFF.

This chain uses TRBV4-3 with TRBJ2-6; TCRdb's assignment of TRBD1 cannot be checked, as there is no DNA. The germline V gene encodes CDR1 LGHNA and CDR2 YSLEER. CDR3 length: 16 amino acids. CDR3 residues: CASSQAGGAGANVLTF.

V is TRBV5-1 and J is TRBJ1-1. Germline loops: CDR1 SGHRS, CDR2 YFSETQ. The CDR3 sequence is 13 residues long. CDR3 sequence reads: CASSLLEGTEAFF.